Included here is one T cell receptor (beta chain) sequence, with context. The antigen is unknown. This record comes from a study of human T cells and chemical hapten exposure. Time point given: patch test 1, 2 weeks after DPC sensitization. The treatment: therapeutic diphenylcyclopropenone sensitization with weekly scalp DPC. In germline, CDR1 is SGHTA, CDR2 FQGNSA. CDR3 length: 15 residues. Between the trimmed V and J ends, which lost 3 bases and 2 bases, there was a span of 11 bases. Unique molecular identifiers were attached to individual cDNA molecules during library preparation. In TCRdb, the RACE reads were re-called with MiXCR into one record per CDR3 protein. The sample holds over 95,000 distinct CDR3 sequences, roughly 12% seen once. General study points: Sensitizing to DPC left TCRs with a frequency above 1 in 1000 unaltered.

Sequenced material: whole blood, taken in connection with sensitization to the hapten diphenylcyclopropenone (DPC). This sequence was found in a woman aged 35 to 49 with alopecia areata. Some clones in this sample may be carry-over from other donors' samples. The V call is TRBV7-2, the J call TRBJ2-1; D gene uncertain. The chain's CDR3 is CASSLSGTAYNEQFF. Written as DNA, the CDR3 is TGTGCCAGCAGCTTGTCCGGAACCGCCTACAATGAGCAGTTCTTC.